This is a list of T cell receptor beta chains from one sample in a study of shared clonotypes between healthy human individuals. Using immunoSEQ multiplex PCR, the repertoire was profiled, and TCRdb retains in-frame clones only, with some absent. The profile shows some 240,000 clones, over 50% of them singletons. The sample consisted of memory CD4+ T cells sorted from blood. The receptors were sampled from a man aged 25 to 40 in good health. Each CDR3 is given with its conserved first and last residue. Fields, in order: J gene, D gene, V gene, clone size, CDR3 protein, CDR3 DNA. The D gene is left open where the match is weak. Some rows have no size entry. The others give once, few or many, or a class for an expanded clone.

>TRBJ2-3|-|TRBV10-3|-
CAIGTGGAVADTQYF
TGTGCCATTGGTACCGGGGGCGCAGTGGCAGATACGCAGTATTTT
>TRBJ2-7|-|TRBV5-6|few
CASSPRRGHEQYF
TGTGCCAGCAGCCCTCGCCGGGGCCACGAGCAGTACTTC
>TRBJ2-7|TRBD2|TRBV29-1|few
CSVGMAGGRSYEQYF
TGCAGCGTTGGAATGGCGGGGGGGCGCTCCTACGAGCAGTACTTC
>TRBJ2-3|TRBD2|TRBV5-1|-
CASSPGLAGSTDTQYF
TGCGCCAGCAGCCCCGGACTAGCGGGGAGCACAGATACGCAGTATTTT
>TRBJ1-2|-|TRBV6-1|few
CASSDQLGSGGYTF
TGTGCCAGCAGTGACCAGTTGGGGAGTGGTGGCTACACCTTC
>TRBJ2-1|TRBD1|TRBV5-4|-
CASSLASGQGIKGEQFF
TGTGCCAGCAGCTTGGCCTCTGGACAGGGTATCAAGGGTGAGCAGTTCTTC
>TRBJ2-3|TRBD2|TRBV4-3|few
CASRGGADTQYF
TGCGCCAGCAGGGGGGGGGCAGATACGCAGTATTTT
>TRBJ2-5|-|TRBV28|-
CASSPRGAGETQYF
TGTGCCAGCAGTCCGAGGGGGGCAGGGGAGACCCAGTACTTC
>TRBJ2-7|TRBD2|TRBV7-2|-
CASSFGGSPVEQYF
TGTGCCAGCAGCTTTGGCGGGAGTCCGGTCGAGCAGTACTTC
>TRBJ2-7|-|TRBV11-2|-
CASSLAGSYEQYF
TGTGCCAGCAGCCTAGCCGGATCGTACGAGCAGTACTTC
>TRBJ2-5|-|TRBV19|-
CASSTQGGQTQYF
TGTGCCAGTAGTACTCAGGGGGGCCAGACCCAGTACTTC
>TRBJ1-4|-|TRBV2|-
CASSPARDPNEKLFF
TGTGCCAGCAGCCCCGCCCGGGACCCTAATGAAAAACTGTTTTTT
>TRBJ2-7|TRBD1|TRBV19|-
CASSIENTGGSEQYF
TGTGCCAGTAGTATAGAGAATACAGGGGGGAGCGAGCAGTACTTC
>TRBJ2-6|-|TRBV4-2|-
CASSQDTGSISGANVLTF
TGTGCCAGCAGCCAAGACACAGGATCCATCTCTGGGGCCAACGTCCTGACTTTC
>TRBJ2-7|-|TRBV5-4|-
CASSLDGSYYEQYF
TGTGCCAGCAGCTTGGACGGGTCCTACTACGAGCAGTACTTC
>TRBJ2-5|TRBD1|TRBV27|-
CASSLLGGQGAETQYF
TGTGCCAGCAGTTTGCTCGGGGGACAGGGGGCAGAGACCCAGTACTTC
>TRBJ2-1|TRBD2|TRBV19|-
CASGAYGGSGFNEQFF
TGTGCCAGCGGGGCCTACGGGGGTAGCGGGTTCAATGAGCAGTTCTTC
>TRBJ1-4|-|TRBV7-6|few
CASSSNRGEKLFF
TGTGCCAGCAGCTCTAATCGAGGGGAAAAACTGTTTTTT
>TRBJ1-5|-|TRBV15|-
CATSSFTGRNQPQHF
TGTGCCACCAGCAGCTTTACTGGGCGCAATCAGCCCCAGCATTTT
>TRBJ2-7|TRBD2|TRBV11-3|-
CASSSGGSPYEQYF
TGTGCCAGCAGCTCCGGGGGGTCCCCCTACGAGCAGTACTTC
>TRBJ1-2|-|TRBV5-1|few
CASSPDSYGYTF
TGCGCCAGCAGCCCGGACAGCTATGGCTACACCTTC
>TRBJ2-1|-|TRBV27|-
CASSLSKGGMRVNEQFF
TGTGCCAGCAGTTTATCCAAAGGGGGAATGAGGGTCAATGAGCAGTTCTTC
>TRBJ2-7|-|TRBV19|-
CASSIRVSRGDEQYF
TGTGCCAGTAGTATCAGAGTAAGCAGGGGCGACGAGCAGTACTTC
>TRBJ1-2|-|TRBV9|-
CASSVELGNNYGYTF
TGTGCCAGCAGCGTAGAGTTAGGGAATAACTATGGCTACACCTTC
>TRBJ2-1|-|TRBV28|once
CASRNPWGDEQFF
TGTGCCAGCAGGAATCCGTGGGGCGATGAGCAGTTCTTC
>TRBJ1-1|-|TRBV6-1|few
CASNRLGATEAFF
TGTGCCAGCAATCGGTTGGGGGCCACTGAAGCTTTCTTT
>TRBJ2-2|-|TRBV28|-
CATSDRFTGELFF
TGTGCCACCTCAGACAGGTTCACCGGGGAGCTGTTTTTT
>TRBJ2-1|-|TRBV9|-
CASSVQVSYNEQFF
TGTGCCAGCAGCGTACAGGTCTCCTACAATGAGCAGTTCTTC
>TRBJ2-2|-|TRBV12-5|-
CASGLGSGTGELFF
TGTGCTAGTGGTTTGGGTTCGGGCACCGGGGAGCTGTTTTTT
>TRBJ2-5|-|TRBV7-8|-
CASSAEETQYF
TGTGCCAGCAGCGCCGAAGAGACCCAGTACTTC
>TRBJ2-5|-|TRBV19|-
CASSVDAETQYF
TGTGCCAGTAGTGTTGACGCGGAGACCCAGTACTTC
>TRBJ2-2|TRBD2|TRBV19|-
CASSTGGPGELFF
TGTGCCAGTAGCACGGGGGGTCCCGGGGAGCTGTTTTTT
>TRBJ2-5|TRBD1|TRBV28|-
CASSSPGQQTQYF
TGTGCCAGCAGTTCTCCGGGACAGCAGACCCAGTACTTC
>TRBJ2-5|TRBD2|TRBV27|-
CASGLSGRADETQYF
TGTGCCAGCGGCCTTAGCGGGAGGGCCGATGAGACCCAGTACTTC
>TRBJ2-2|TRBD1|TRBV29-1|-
CSVEDRRGGPGELFF
TGCAGCGTTGAAGATCGGCGAGGGGGCCCCGGGGAGCTGTTTTTT
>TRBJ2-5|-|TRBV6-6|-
CASSLLGPGGRETQYF
TGTGCCAGCAGCCTACTCGGCCCAGGGGGGAGGGAGACCCAGTACTTC
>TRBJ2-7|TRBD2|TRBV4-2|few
CASSQGLVSGRPYEQYF
TGTGCCAGCAGCCAAGGACTAGTGAGCGGGAGGCCCTACGAGCAGTACTTC
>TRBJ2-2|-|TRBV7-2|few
CASSLNTGELFF
TGTGCCAGCAGCCTGAACACCGGGGAGCTGTTTTTT
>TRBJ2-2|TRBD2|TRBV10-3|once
CAISSTGTSGANTGELFF
TGTGCCATCAGTTCCACCGGGACTAGCGGGGCGAACACCGGGGAGCTGTTTTTT
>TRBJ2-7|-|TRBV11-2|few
CASSPRIRPYEQYF
TGTGCCAGCAGCCCCCGGATTCGCCCCTACGAGCAGTACTTC
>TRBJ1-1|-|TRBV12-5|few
CASGSRGTEAFF
TGTGCTAGTGGCTCCCGTGGCACTGAAGCTTTCTTT
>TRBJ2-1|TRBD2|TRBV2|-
CASSRTSGFVNEQFF
TGTGCCAGCAGCCGGACTAGCGGGTTCGTAAATGAGCAGTTCTTC
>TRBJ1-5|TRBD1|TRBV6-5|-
CASSSSGTENQPQHF
TGTGCCAGCAGTTCGTCCGGGACAGAGAATCAGCCCCAGCATTTT
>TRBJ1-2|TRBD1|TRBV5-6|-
CASSPAMGQGAANYGYTF
TGTGCCAGCAGCCCAGCCATGGGACAGGGGGCGGCTAACTATGGCTACACCTTC
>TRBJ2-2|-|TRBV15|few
CATSVARGQGITGELFF
TGTGCCACCAGCGTAGCCCGCGGGCAGGGTATCACCGGGGAGCTGTTTTTT
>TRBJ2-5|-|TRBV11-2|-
CASSLEQETQYF
TGTGCCAGCAGCTTAGAACAAGAGACCCAGTACTTC
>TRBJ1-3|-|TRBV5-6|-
CASSLGPLAGTIYF
TGTGCCAGCAGCTTGGGACCTCTAGCGGGCACCATATATTTT
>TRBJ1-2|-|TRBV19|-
CASSTATPTTSAPNYGYTF
TGTGCCAGTAGTACCGCCACCCCAACTACAAGCGCGCCGAACTATGGCTACACCTTC
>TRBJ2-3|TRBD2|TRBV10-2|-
CASSGRGRDTQYF
TGCGCCAGTAGCGGGAGAGGGCGAGATACGCAGTATTTT
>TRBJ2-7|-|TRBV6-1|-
CASSDRGYEQYF
TGTGCCAGCAGTGACAGGGGCTACGAGCAGTACTTC
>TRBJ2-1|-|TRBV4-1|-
CASSQDPLVGLSYNEQFF
TGCGCCAGCAGCCAAGACCCCTTAGTGGGCCTCTCCTACAATGAGCAGTTCTTC